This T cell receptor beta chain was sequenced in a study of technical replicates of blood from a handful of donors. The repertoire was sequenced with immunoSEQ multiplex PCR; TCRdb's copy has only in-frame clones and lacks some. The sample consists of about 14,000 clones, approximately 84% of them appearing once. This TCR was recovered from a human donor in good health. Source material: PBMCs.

CDR3 sequence reads: CASSEAGTGVETQYF. CDR3 DNA: TGTGCCAGCAGTGAAGCCGGGACAGGGGTAGAGACCCAGTACTTC. J is TRBJ2-5 and V is TRBV6-1; 10 nucleotides align to TRBD1. V gave up 0 bases and J gave up 4 bases; unmatched junction bases: 2. CDR1 and CDR2 (germline): MNHNS, SASEGT. This CDR3 has 15 amino acids.